This T cell receptor (beta chain) was sequenced during a study of blood T cells in healthy people across ages. Overall study findings and caveats: Naive T cell percentage showed a strong correlation with the diversity of TCR beta.

PBMCs numbering at least 6.5 million were isolated per sample. This clonotype appeared a few times. Its antigen is not identified. A sample-barcoded 5' primer and a J-beta primer mix were used in a second PCR of about 7 to 12 cycles. In TCRdb, the 5' RACE reads were re-called with MiXCR into one record per CDR3 protein. Among over 1,500,000 distinct CDR3 sequences, around 42% were seen once, and the ten largest hold more than 20%. CDR3 length: 17 residues. Germline CDR1 reads ENHRY; CDR2 reads SYGVKD. The V and J ends lost 2 bases and 0 bases, in that order; junction bases with no gene match: 4. This TCR was recovered from a human donor in good health. Input material: blood. The V gene is TRBV10-3, the J gene TRBJ2-2; 9 bases align to TRBD2. In DNA, the CDR3 is TGTGCCATCAGTGAGGTAGCGGGGGCCGCGAACACCGGGGAGCTGTTTTTT. This codes for CAISEVAGAANTGELFF.